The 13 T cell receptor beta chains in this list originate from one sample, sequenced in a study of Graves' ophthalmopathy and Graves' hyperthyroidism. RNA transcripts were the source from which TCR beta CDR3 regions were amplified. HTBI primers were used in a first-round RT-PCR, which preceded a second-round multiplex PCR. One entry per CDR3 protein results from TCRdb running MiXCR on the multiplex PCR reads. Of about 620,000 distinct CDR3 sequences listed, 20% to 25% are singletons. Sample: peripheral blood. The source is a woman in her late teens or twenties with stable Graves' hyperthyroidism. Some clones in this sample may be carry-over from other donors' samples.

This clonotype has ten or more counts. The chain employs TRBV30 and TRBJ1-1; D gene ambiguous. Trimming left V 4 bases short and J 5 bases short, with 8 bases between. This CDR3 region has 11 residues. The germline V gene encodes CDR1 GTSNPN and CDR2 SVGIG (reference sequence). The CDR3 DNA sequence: TGTGCCTGGACTTTTCGGACTGAAGCTTTCTTT. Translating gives CAWTFRTEAFF.

The chain's CDR3 is CASSGHLYQETQYF. The CDR3 DNA sequence: TGTGCCAGCAGTGGTCACCTGTACCAAGAGACCCAGTACTTC. The chain couples TRBV6-1 to TRBJ2-5; no definite D call. Per germline, CDR1 MNHNS and CDR2 SASEGT. The CDR3 has 14 amino acids. V gave up 4 bases and J gave up 0 bases, with 9 bases separating them.

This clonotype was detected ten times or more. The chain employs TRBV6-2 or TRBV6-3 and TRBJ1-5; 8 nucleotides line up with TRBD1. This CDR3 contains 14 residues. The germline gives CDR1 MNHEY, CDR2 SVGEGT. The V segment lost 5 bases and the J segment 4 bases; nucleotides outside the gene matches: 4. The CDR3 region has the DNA TGTGCCAGCAGTGGGGACAGGTTGAATCAGCCCCAGCATTTT. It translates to CASSGDRLNQPQHF.

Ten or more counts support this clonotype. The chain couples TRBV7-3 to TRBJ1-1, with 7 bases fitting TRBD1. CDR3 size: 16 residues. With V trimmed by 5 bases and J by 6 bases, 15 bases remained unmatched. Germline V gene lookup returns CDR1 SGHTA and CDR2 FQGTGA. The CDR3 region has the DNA TGTGCCAGCAGCCCGACTTCAGGGGGTGTGATTGCTGAAGCTTTCTTT. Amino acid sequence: CASSPTSGGVIAEAFF.

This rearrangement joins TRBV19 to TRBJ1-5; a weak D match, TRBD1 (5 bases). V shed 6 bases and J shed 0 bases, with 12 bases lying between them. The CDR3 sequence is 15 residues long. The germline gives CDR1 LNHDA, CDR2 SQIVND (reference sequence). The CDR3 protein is CASSTGEYSNQPQHF. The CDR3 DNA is TGTGCCAGTAGCACGGGGGAGTATAGCAATCAGCCCCAGCATTTT.

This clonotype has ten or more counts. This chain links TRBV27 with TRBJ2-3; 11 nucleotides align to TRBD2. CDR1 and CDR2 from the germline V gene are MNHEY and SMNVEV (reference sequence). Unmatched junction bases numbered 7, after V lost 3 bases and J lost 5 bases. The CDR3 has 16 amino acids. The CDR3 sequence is CASSFRVAGGQDTQYF. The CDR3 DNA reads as TGTGCCAGCAGTTTTAGGGTAGCGGGGGGGCAAGATACGCAGTATTTT.

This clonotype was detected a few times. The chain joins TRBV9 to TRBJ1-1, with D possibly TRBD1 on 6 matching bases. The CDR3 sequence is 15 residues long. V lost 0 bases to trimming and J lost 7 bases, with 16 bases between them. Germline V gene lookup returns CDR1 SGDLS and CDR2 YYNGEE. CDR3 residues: CASSVENGGNVEAFF. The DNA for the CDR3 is TGTGCCAGCAGCGTAGAAAACGGGGGCAACGTTGAAGCTTTCTTT.

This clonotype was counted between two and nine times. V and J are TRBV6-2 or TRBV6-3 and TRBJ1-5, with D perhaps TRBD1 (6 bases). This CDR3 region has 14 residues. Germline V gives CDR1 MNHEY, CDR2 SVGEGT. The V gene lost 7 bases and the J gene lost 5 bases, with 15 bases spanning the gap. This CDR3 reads CASTLRGPDQPQHF. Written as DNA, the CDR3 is TGTGCCAGCACCCTCAGGGGACCCGATCAGCCCCAGCATTTT.

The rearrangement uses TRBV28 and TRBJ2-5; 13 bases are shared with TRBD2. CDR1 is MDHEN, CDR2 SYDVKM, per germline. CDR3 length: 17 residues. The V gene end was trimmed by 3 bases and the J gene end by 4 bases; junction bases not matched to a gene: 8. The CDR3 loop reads CASSFVLAGGKLETQYF. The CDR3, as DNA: TGTGCCAGCAGTTTCGTACTAGCGGGGGGGAAATTAGAGACCCAGTACTTC.

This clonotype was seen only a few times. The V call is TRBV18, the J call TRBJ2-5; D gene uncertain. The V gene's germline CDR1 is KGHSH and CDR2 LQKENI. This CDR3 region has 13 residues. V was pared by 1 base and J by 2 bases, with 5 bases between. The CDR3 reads CASSPLQQETQYF. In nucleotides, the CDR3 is TGTGCCAGCTCACCACTTCAGCAAGAGACCCAGTACTTC.

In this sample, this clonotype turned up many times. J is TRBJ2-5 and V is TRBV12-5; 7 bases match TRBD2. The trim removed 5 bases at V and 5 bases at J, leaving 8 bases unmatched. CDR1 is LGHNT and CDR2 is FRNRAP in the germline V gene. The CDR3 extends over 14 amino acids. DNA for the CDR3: TGTGCTAGTGGTCCCGCGTTGGGGGGGGAGACCCAGTACTTC. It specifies CASGPALGGETQYF.

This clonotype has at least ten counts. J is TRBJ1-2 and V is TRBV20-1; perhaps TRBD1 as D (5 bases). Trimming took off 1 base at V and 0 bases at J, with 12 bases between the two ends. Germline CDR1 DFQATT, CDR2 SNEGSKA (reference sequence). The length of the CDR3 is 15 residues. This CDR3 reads CSARARDPANYGYTF. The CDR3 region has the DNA TGCAGTGCTAGAGCCCGGGACCCAGCTAACTATGGCTACACCTTC.

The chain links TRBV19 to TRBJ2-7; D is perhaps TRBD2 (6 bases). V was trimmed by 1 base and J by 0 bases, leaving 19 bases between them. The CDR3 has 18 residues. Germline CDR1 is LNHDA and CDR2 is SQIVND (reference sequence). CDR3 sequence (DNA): TGTGCCAGTAGTATAGTCCCTCCTGAGGCGGGGAGCTCCTACGAGCAGTACTTC. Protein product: CASSIVPPEAGSSYEQYF. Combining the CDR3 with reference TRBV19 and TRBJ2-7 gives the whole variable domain DGGITQSPKYLFRKEGQNVTLSCEQNLNHDAMYWYRQDPGQGLRLIYYSQIVNDFQKGDIAEGYSVSREKKESFPLTVTSAQKNPTAFYLCASSIVPPEAGSSYEQYFGPGTRLTVT.